The 32 T cell receptor beta chains given below trace back to one sample, sequenced in a study of CD8 T cells in Susac syndrome. RNA, at about 0.45 to 1 ug, was reverse transcribed with random hexamers. A single record per CDR3 protein comes from TCRdb applying MiXCR to the immunoSEQ multiplex PCR reads. The sample contains around 280,000 distinct CDR3 sequences, about 88% of which appear only once. Material: CD8+ T cells from PBMCs. Receptors were obtained from a human donor with multiple sclerosis.

This chain joins TRBV27 and TRBJ2-7, with D unclear. This CDR3 is 16 amino acids long. The V and J ends lost 4 bases and 0 bases respectively, with 16 bases between them. Per germline, CDR1 MNHEY and CDR2 SMNVEV (reference sequence). This chain's CDR3 is CASSSSFAENSYEQYF. DNA of the CDR3: TGTGCCAGCAGTTCGTCCTTTGCGGAAAACTCCTACGAGCAGTACTTC.

The rearrangement links TRBV7-9 to TRBJ1-1; D not certain. There are 11 residues in the CDR3. Germline V gives CDR1 SEHNR, CDR2 FQNEAQ (reference sequence). Trimming left V 3 bases short and J 6 bases short, with 5 bases between. Here the CDR3 DNA reads TGTGCCAGCAGCTTTGAGGCTGAAGCTTTCTTT. It specifies CASSFEAEAFF.

The chain recombines TRBV27 with TRBJ2-1; tentatively, D is TRBD2 (6 bases). The CDR3 extends over 15 amino acids. Germline CDR1 reads MNHEY; CDR2 reads SMNVEV (reference sequence). V lost 4 bases and J lost 4, with 14 bases in between. The CDR3: CASSSGTDAYNEQFF. CDR3 coding DNA: TGTGCCAGCAGTTCCGGGACTGATGCATACAATGAGCAGTTCTTC.

The CDR3 region is CSARAERLAKDTQYF. The CDR3 bases are TGCAGTGCTAGAGCGGAAAGACTAGCGAAAGATACGCAGTATTTT. J is TRBJ2-3 and V is TRBV20-1; TRBD2 aligns across 8 bases. The CDR3 has 15 amino acids. The ends lost 1 base at V and 5 bases at J; junction bases unmatched: 8. CDR1 DFQATT and CDR2 SNEGSKA come from the germline V gene (reference sequence).

This clonotype was picked up one time. The rearrangement joins TRBV28 to TRBJ1-1, with D hard to call. CDR3 size: 16 residues. V lost 6 bases, J lost 4 bases, and 21 bases lay in between. CDR1 and CDR2 from the germline V gene are MDHEN and SYDVKM. The CDR3 bases are TGTGCCAGCAGCCTGAGACAATTAAGAGCGCGCACTGAAGCTTTCTTT. Translating gives CASSLRQLRARTEAFF.

This chain links TRBV28 with TRBJ2-3; 14 bases are shared with TRBD2. Germline trimming cut 5 bases from V and 5 bases from J; bases unmatched to any gene: 6. Germline lookup yields CDR1 MDHEN and CDR2 SYDVKM. The CDR3 runs to 16 residues. The CDR3, as DNA: TGTGCCAGCAGTATGGGACTAGCGGGAGAGGGAGATACGCAGTATTTT. Translation gives CASSMGLAGEGDTQYF.

This chain links TRBV6-1 with TRBJ2-7, with 9 bases lining up with TRBD1. CDR1 and CDR2 (germline): MNHNS, SASEGT. Trimming took 5 bases from V and 0 from J; bases not matched to a gene: 14. The CDR3 consists of 18 residues. The CDR3: CASSLRDRVVGSSYEQYF. In DNA, the CDR3 is TGTGCCAGCAGTCTCCGGGACAGGGTGGTTGGCAGCTCCTACGAGCAGTACTTC.

V is TRBV10-2 and J is TRBJ2-7, with D unresolved. Trimming removed 7 bases from V and 5 bases from J, with 15 bases in between. Germline V gives CDR1 WSHSY, CDR2 SAAADI. CDR3 size: 13 residues. In DNA, the CDR3 is TGCGCCAGCACCCTAGACAACGCCAACGAGCAGTACTTC. Translating it yields CASTLDNANEQYF.

The table lists this clonotype with a count of one. The chain is built from TRBV19 and TRBJ2-7, with D uncertain. Looked up from germline, CDR1 is LNHDA and CDR2 is SQIVND (reference sequence). The CDR3 spans 15 residues. V shed 3 bases and J shed 5 bases, with 17 bases lying between them. This CDR3 reads CASSMLGRPVDEQYF. The CDR3 DNA is TGTGCCAGTAGTATGTTGGGCAGACCCGTGGACGAGCAGTACTTC.

This rearrangement joins TRBV5-6 to TRBJ1-4, with D uncertain. V was shortened by 4 bases and J by 14 bases, with 15 bases between the two germline ends. There are 12 residues in the CDR3. Germline loops: CDR1 SGHDT, CDR2 YYEEEE. The CDR3 loop is CASSVDGVRLFF. The CDR3 DNA follows: TGTGCCAGCAGCGTCGACGGAGTGAGGCTGTTTTTT.

The rearrangement uses TRBV28 and TRBJ2-7; D is perhaps TRBD2 (5 bases). Germline-derived CDR1 and CDR2 are MDHEN and SYDVKM. This CDR3 contains 16 residues. Trimming left V 4 bases short and J 0 bases short, with 16 bases between. This chain's CDR3 is CASSSRTSSHSYEQYF. DNA for the CDR3: TGTGCCAGCAGTTCCCGGACTTCCTCTCACTCCTACGAGCAGTACTTC.

V gene TRBV5-1 combines with J gene TRBJ2-1; 8 nucleotides line up with TRBD2. J gave up 0 bases and V 4 bases, and 9 bases lay outside the gene matches. The CDR3 sequence is 17 residues long. Per germline, CDR1 SGHRS and CDR2 YFSETQ. The CDR3 nucleotides read TGCGCCAGCAGCCCCGTGCTAGCGGGTTACTCCTACAATGAGCAGTTCTTC. Its translation: CASSPVLAGYSYNEQFF.

This clonotype was detected only a few times. V gene TRBV7-2 combines with J gene TRBJ2-1; D is undetermined. Trimming took off 4 bases at V and 4 bases at J, with 8 bases between the two ends. CDR1 and CDR2 from the germline V gene are SGHTA and FQGNSA. The CDR3 runs 13 residues. DNA for the CDR3: TGTGCCAGCAGCTACGGACGATACAATGAGCAGTTCTTC. It specifies CASSYGRYNEQFF.

This chain uses TRBV2 with TRBJ1-2; TRBD1 aligns across 7 bases. Looked up from germline, CDR1 is SNHLY and CDR2 is FYNNEI. V lost 6 bases and J lost 3; bases outside the gene matches: 1. The CDR3 loop spans 12 amino acids. The CDR3 nucleotides are TGTGCCAGCAGGACAGGGCACTATGGCTACACCTTC. This translates into CASRTGHYGYTF. The complete variable domain, with remaining parts taken from reference TRBV2 and TRBJ1-2, reads EPEVTQTPSHQVTQMGQEVILRCVPISNHLYFYWYRQILGQKVEFLVSFYNNEISEKSEIFDDQFSVERPDGSNFTLKIRSTKLEDSAMYFCASRTGHYGYTFGSGTRLTVV.

This rearrangement joins TRBV13 to TRBJ2-7; D remains ambiguous. Deletions cut 0 bases from V and 7 bases from J, with 13 bases between. CDR3 length: 14 amino acids. Germline values: CDR1 PRHDT, CDR2 FYEKMQ (reference sequence). The CDR3 spells CASSLGSAGVEQYF. CDR3 DNA: TGTGCCAGCAGCTTAGGCTCGGCTGGAGTGGAGCAGTACTTC.

V and J are TRBV3-1 and TRBJ2-7; no reliable D call. V shed 3 bases and J shed 5 bases, with 5 bases lying between them. CDR1 and CDR2 (germline): LGHDT, YNNKEL (reference sequence). There are 11 residues in the CDR3. Written as DNA, the CDR3 is TGTGCCAGCAGCCAGGAAAACGAGCAGTACTTC. It codes for CASSQENEQYF.

V is TRBV6-5 and J is TRBJ1-1, with TRBD1 as a possible D gene (5 bases). CDR1 and CDR2 from the germline V gene are MNHEY and SVGAGI. Trimming left V 4 bases short and J 6 bases short, with 12 bases between. The CDR3 extends over 13 amino acids. Here the CDR3 reads CASSSRGSAEAFF. The CDR3 coding sequence is TGTGCCAGCAGTTCCCGGGGGAGCGCTGAAGCTTTCTTT.

This chain connects TRBV12-3 or TRBV12-4 to TRBJ2-1; 8 bases line up with TRBD2. The CDR3 runs to 14 residues. Trimming took 3 bases from V and 6 from J; bases not matched to a gene: 4. In nucleotides, the CDR3 is TGTGCCAGCAGTTTCCCCGGACTAGCCAATGAGCAGTTCTTC. It translates to CASSFPGLANEQFF.

The sample holds a few counts of this clonotype. The rearrangement links TRBV6-1 to TRBJ1-5; the D is unclear. Germline lookup yields CDR1 MNHNS and CDR2 SASEGT. The CDR3 length is 13 residues. V was pared by 6 bases and J by 11 bases, with 17 bases between. DNA of the CDR3: TGTGCCAGCAGCGGACCCCTACAAGGTTCCCAGCATTTT. Protein product: CASSGPLQGSQHF.

The chain links TRBV2 to TRBJ2-5, with D possibly TRBD2 on 6 matching bases. Germline lookup yields CDR1 SNHLY and CDR2 FYNNEI. The V end lost 4 bases, the J end lost 0 bases, and 15 bases lay between the germline ends. This CDR3 is built from 16 residues. The CDR3 here is CASSGGQTSYQETQYF. DNA for the CDR3: TGTGCCAGCAGTGGTGGTCAGACTAGTTACCAAGAGACCCAGTACTTC.

The chain uses TRBV5-6 and TRBJ2-1, with TRBD2 matching 14 bases. Germline V gene data show CDR1 as SGHDT and CDR2 as YYEEEE. This CDR3 spans 16 amino acids. Trimming removed 4 bases from V and 5 bases from J; junction bases left unmatched: 5. The CDR3 sequence is CASSLPTSGRDNEQFF. CDR3 DNA: TGTGCCAGCAGCCTGCCGACTAGCGGGAGGGACAATGAGCAGTTCTTC.

The chain has TRBV7-9 and TRBJ2-3; 10 bases are a match to TRBD2. Germline-derived CDR1 and CDR2 are SEHNR and FQNEAQ (reference sequence). CDR3 size: 18 residues. Unmatched junction bases numbered 7, after V lost 0 bases and J lost 1 base. The CDR3 spells CASSLALGGLARTDTQYF. DNA of the CDR3: TGTGCCAGCAGCTTAGCGCTAGGGGGACTAGCGCGCACAGATACGCAGTATTTT.

The chain combines TRBV27 with TRBJ2-5; D is ambiguous. The V and J ends lost 3 bases and 3 bases respectively, with 20 bases between them. The CDR3 sequence is 17 residues long. Germline V lookup: CDR1 MNHEY, CDR2 SMNVEV (reference sequence). This chain's CDR3 is CASSLRRPFALKETQYF. In DNA form, the CDR3 reads TGTGCCAGCAGTTTGCGGCGGCCGTTTGCCCTGAAAGAGACCCAGTACTTC.

The chain links TRBV28 to TRBJ2-7; D is possibly TRBD2 (6 bases). The CDR3 is 12 residues long. CDR1 MDHEN and CDR2 SYDVKM come from the germline V gene. V was clipped by 7 bases and J by 5 bases, with 12 bases between them. CDR3 in DNA: TGTGCCAGCAACGGCCCGGGGGACGAGCAGTACTTC. It encodes CASNGPGDEQYF. The entire variable domain, with the rest obtained from reference TRBV28 and TRBJ2-7, is as follows: DVKVTQSSRYLVKRTGEKVFLECVQDMDHENMFWYRQDPGLGLRLIYFSYDVKMKEKGDIPEGYSVSREKKERFSLILESASTNQTSMYLCASNGPGDEQYFGPGTRLTVT.

This clonotype came up once. This chain uses TRBV20-1 with TRBJ2-1, with 11 nucleotides matching TRBD2. V lost 5 bases, J lost 0 bases, and 3 bases stayed unmatched. The CDR3 has 15 amino acids. Germline assignment: CDR1 DFQATT and CDR2 SNEGSKA (reference sequence). This chain's CDR3 is CSADSGRASYNEQFF. Written as DNA, the CDR3 is TGCAGTGCTGATAGCGGGAGGGCCTCCTACAATGAGCAGTTCTTC.

Details on this clonotype: The junction and the germline gene differ at one end; a read error may be behind it. The J gene is TRBJ2-1, the V gene TRBV9; tentatively, D is TRBD2 (6 bases). Germline-derived CDR1 and CDR2 are SGDLS and YYNGEE. The CDR3 totals 15 residues. The CDR3 loop reads CASSVGFVGGNEQFF. CDR3 DNA sequence: TGCGCCAGCAGCGTAGGGTTCGTCGGGGGCAATGAGCAGTTCTTC.

The chain joins TRBV19 to TRBJ2-5; 7 bases match TRBD1. There are 16 residues in the CDR3. V dropped 3 bases and J dropped 2; count of bases not matched to a gene: 9. Germline assignment: CDR1 LNHDA and CDR2 SQIVND (reference sequence). The CDR3 DNA sequence: TGTGCCAGTAGTATCGTGGCAGGGGGTCTGCAAGAGACCCAGTACTTC. This translates into CASSIVAGGLQETQYF.

Turning to this clonotype: Its ends do not fully match the called genes, so a read error is possible. The chain joins TRBV28 to TRBJ2-5; no definite D call. Germline CDR1 reads MDHEN; CDR2 reads SYDVKM. The CDR3 has 11 amino acids. CDR3 in amino acids: CASSLLSSSDF. The CDR3 DNA reads as TGTGCCAGCAGTTTACTGTCAAGTTCGGACTTC.

The chain joins TRBV4-1 to TRBJ2-7, with D possibly matching TRBD2 (5 bases). The CDR3 totals 15 residues. From germline, CDR1 is MGHRA and CDR2 YSYEKL. Between the trimmed V and J ends, which lost 1 base and 0 bases, there was a span of 10 bases. The CDR3 sequence: CASSQVSSDSYEQYF. The CDR3 DNA follows: TGCGCCAGCAGCCAAGTGAGTAGCGACTCCTACGAGCAGTACTTC.

This chain connects TRBV30 to TRBJ1-4; the D gene is possibly TRBD1 (5 bases). The CDR3 loop spans 15 amino acids. Looked up from germline, CDR1 is GTSNPN and CDR2 is SVGIG (reference sequence). Trimming stripped 2 bases from V and 6 bases from J, with 16 bases between. CDR3 region: CAWSPPDSGYEKLFF. The CDR3 DNA follows: TGTGCCTGGAGTCCGCCTGACAGCGGGTATGAAAAACTGTTTTTT.

The chain employs TRBV9 and TRBJ1-2; D unclear. This CDR3 has 12 amino acids. Germline loops: CDR1 SGDLS, CDR2 YYNGEE. V gave up 4 bases and J gave up 6 bases, with 10 bases separating them. The CDR3 nucleotides are TGTGCCAGCAGCACCCGGACCCATGGCTACACCTTC. Translated: CASSTRTHGYTF.

J is TRBJ2-1 and V is TRBV19, with TRBD2 matching over 8 bases. CDR3 length: 15 amino acids. Germline V gene lookup returns CDR1 LNHDA and CDR2 SQIVND (reference sequence). The J segment lost 5 bases and the V segment lost 6 bases, leaving 9 bases of the junction unmatched. The CDR3 is CASSGRGRSDNEQFF. The CDR3 DNA reads TGTGCCAGTAGCGGGAGGGGGAGATCAGACAATGAGCAGTTCTTC. The full variable domain, completed using reference TRBV19 and TRBJ2-1, is DGGITQSPKYLFRKEGQNVTLSCEQNLNHDAMYWYRQDPGQGLRLIYYSQIVNDFQKGDIAEGYSVSREKKESFPLTVTSAQKNPTAFYLCASSGRGRSDNEQFFGPGTRLTVL.